The 2 T cell receptor beta chains reported below all come from one sample, sequenced in a study of CD8+ T cells in alopecia areata. cDNA serving as the sequencing template came from extracted, reverse transcribed RNA. Generated by immunoSEQ multiplex PCR, the TCRdb table keeps only in-frame clones and is missing some. The sample has more than 140,000 clones; about 85% are singletons. Treatment in this sample: oral pan-JAK inhibitor, 5-10 mg twice daily. Sequenced here: CD8+ T cells sorted from blood, sampled at week 4, from a patient treated with tofacitinib. The receptor source for this set is a human donor with alopecia areata.

This clone was observed a handful of times. The V call is TRBV5-4, the J call TRBJ1-3; D is uncertain. The V gene's germline CDR1 is SGHNT and CDR2 YYREEE (reference sequence). The CDR3 extends over 14 amino acids. V lost 3 bases and J 3 bases, leaving 10 bases between the germline ends. CDR3 region: CASSSREGGNTIYF. The CDR3 coding sequence is TGTGCCAGCAGCTCAAGGGAGGGTGGAAACACCATATATTTT.

The V gene is TRBV6-1, the J gene TRBJ2-1, with D unresolved. Trimming took off 0 bases at V and 6 bases at J, with 12 bases between the two ends. Germline CDR1 and CDR2: MNHNS and SASEGT. This CDR3 spans 15 amino acids. The CDR3 loop is CASSEARQTINEQFF. DNA of the CDR3: TGTGCCAGCAGTGAAGCAAGGCAGACAATCAATGAGCAGTTCTTC.